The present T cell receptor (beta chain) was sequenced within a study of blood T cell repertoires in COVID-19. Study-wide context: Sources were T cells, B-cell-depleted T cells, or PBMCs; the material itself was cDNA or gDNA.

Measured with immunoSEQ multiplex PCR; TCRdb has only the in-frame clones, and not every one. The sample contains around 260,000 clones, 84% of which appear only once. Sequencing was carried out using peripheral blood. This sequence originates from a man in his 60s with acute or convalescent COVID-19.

CDR3 region: CASSLGTGGYTF. CDR3 in DNA: TGTGCCAGCAGTTTGGGGACAGGTGGCTACACCTTC. V gene TRBV12-3 or TRBV12-4 combines with J gene TRBJ1-2; 8 bases align to TRBD1. The V segment lost 3 bases and the J segment 7 bases; nucleotides outside the gene matches: 1. The CDR3 has 12 amino acids.